A selection of T cell receptor beta chains follows, all from one sample in a study of human T cells and chemical hapten exposure. TCRdb called the RACE reads again in MiXCR, with one record for every CDR3 protein. Counted here are about 62,000 distinct CDR3 sequences, about 6.7% occurring once; the ten biggest clones make up 1.5% to 2%. The starting material was whole blood, obtained in connection with sensitization to the hapten diphenylcyclopropenone (DPC). These TCRs come from a woman younger than 45 with alopecia areata. Some clones in this sample may be carry-over from other donors' samples. The CDR3 runs from the conserved cysteine through the conserved F or W. The D gene is left open where the match is weak. A clone size is listed for some rows: how often the clone was seen (once, few, many), or a class if it is expanded.

j_gene	v_gene	abundance	d_gene	len	CDR3aa	CDR3nt
TRBJ2-4	TRBV11-2	NA	NA	17	CASSFLQGPAAKNIQYF	TGTGCCAGCAGCTTTCTGCAGGGGCCGGCAGCCAAAAACATTCAGTACTTC
TRBJ2-1	TRBV5-6	many	NA	13	CASSLVPGYEQFF	TGTGCCAGCAGCTTAGTCCCCGGATATGAGCAGTTCTTC
TRBJ2-3	TRBV6-5	many	TRBD1	13	CASGTGREDTQYF	TGTGCCAGCGGGACAGGGAGGGAAGATACGCAGTATTTT
TRBJ2-7	TRBV5-1	many	NA	16	CASSFGSGDSSYEQYF	TGCGCCAGCAGCTTCGGGTCGGGGGACAGCTCCTACGAGCAGTACTTC
TRBJ2-6	TRBV9	many	NA	15	CASSVGINGANVLTF	TGTGCCAGCAGCGTAGGTATTAATGGGGCCAACGTCCTGACTTTC
TRBJ2-1	TRBV5-4	NA	TRBD2	17	CASSFPSLAGSYNEQFF	TGTGCCAGCAGCTTTCCCTCTCTAGCGGGGAGTTACAATGAGCAGTTCTTC
TRBJ1-2	TRBV6-5	NA	NA	13	CASSYSMFYGYTF	TGTGCCAGCAGTTACTCGATGTTCTATGGCTACACCTTC
TRBJ1-4	TRBV6-1	NA	TRBD1	15	CASSENRGLREKLFF	TGTGCCAGCAGCGAAAACAGGGGGCTTAGGGAAAAACTGTTTTTT
TRBJ1-2	TRBV11-1	many	NA	15	CASSLGGQTNYGYTF	TGTGCCAGCAGCTTAGGCGGGCAGACTAACTATGGCTACACCTTC
TRBJ2-7	TRBV6-5	many	TRBD2	14	CASRLAGGGPEQYF	TGTGCCAGCAGACTAGCGGGGGGCGGTCCCGAGCAGTACTTC
TRBJ2-6	TRBV6-5	NA	NA	17	CASSKTGVLSGANVLTF	TGTGCCAGCAGTAAGACAGGCGTACTCTCTGGGGCCAACGTCCTGACTTTC
TRBJ1-6	TRBV10-3	many	NA	13	CATTGSDNSPLHF	TGTGCCACCACAGGATCTGATAATTCACCCCTCCACTTT
TRBJ2-1	TRBV12-3/TRBV12-4	NA	TRBD1	15	CASSQDRGIRNEQFF	TGTGCCAGCAGCCAGGACAGGGGGATCAGAAATGAGCAGTTCTTC
TRBJ1-2	TRBV7-2	few	TRBD1	15	CASSLAWTGWNGYTF	TGTGCCAGCAGCTTAGCTTGGACAGGGTGGAATGGCTACACCTTC
TRBJ1-5	TRBV5-1	many	NA	14	CASSLGGTISPQHF	TGCGCCAGCAGCTTGGGGGGGACGATCAGCCCCCAGCATTTT
TRBJ2-1	TRBV29-1	many	NA	11	CSVEGGDEQFF	TGCAGCGTTGAAGGAGGGGATGAGCAGTTCTTC
TRBJ2-7	TRBV5-4	many	TRBD2	15	CASSLDGGFFYEQYF	TGTGCCAGCAGCTTAGACGGGGGGTTCTTCTACGAGCAGTACTTC
TRBJ2-7	TRBV3-1	NA	TRBD1	17	CASSQDSGTGVSYEQYF	TGTGCCAGCAGCCAAGATTCCGGGACAGGGGTCTCCTACGAGCAGTACTTC
TRBJ2-3	TRBV7-2	many	TRBD2	16	CASGPGLAGVTDTQYF	TGTGCCAGCGGTCCCGGACTAGCGGGGGTGACAGATACGCAGTATTTT
TRBJ1-1	TRBV20-1	many	NA	12	CSALTVNTEAFF	TGCAGTGCCCTAACAGTGAACACTGAAGCTTTCTTT
TRBJ1-3	TRBV7-9	NA	NA	17	CASIVIEAGAGGNTIYF	TGTGCCAGCATCGTCATTGAGGCTGGGGCGGGTGGAAACACCATATATTTT
TRBJ2-3	TRBV12-3/TRBV12-4	many	TRBD2	17	CASSLGQRGGRADTQYF	TGTGCCAGCAGTTTAGGGCAGCGGGGGGGCCGGGCAGATACGCAGTATTTT
TRBJ1-2	TRBV20-1	many	NA	12	CSAREGEYGYTF	TGCAGTGCTAGAGAAGGGGAATATGGCTACACCTTC
TRBJ1-1	TRBV7-9	many	NA	14	CASSPTSAGREAFF	TGTGCCAGCAGCCCCACTTCGGCAGGGCGAGAAGCTTTCTTT
TRBJ1-1	TRBV5-1	many	NA	15	CASSLYLGQGTEAFF	TGCGCCAGCAGCCTCTACTTGGGGCAGGGGACTGAAGCTTTCTTT
TRBJ2-1	TRBV6-2/TRBV6-3	NA	NA	14	CASSSSLELDEQFF	TGTGCCAGCAGTTCCTCGCTCGAACTGGATGAGCAGTTCTTC